This T cell receptor beta chain stems from a study of shared clonotypes between healthy human individuals (dated by TCRdb to 2019 to 2021). Background for the entire study: Two women and a few men aged 18 to 49 years were included in the cohort. Each donor's leukapheresis produced roughly between roughly 0.85 and 10 billion PBMCs. To increase sequencing depth and limit assay-specific biases, different laboratories used diverse techniques to prepare libraries and sequence TCR repertoires. To estimate repertoire size and how much clonotypes are shared between individuals, the study performed deep sequencing of blood TCR repertoires from 4 to 6 healthy adults. For each donor, CD4 naive and CD4 memory were each given three plates, CD8 naive was given two plates, and CD8 memory was given one plate.

V loses 0 bases of germline sequence and J loses 0 bases, and the interval between the two ends is 11 bases. Taken from cysteine to phenylalanine, the CDR3 has 17 residues. Just CDR3 DNA is preserved here, 51 bases in frame from base 1. The germline V gene yields MGHRA for CDR1 and YSYEKL for CDR2. The paper as a whole reports these results and caveats: Sampling was restricted to blood, and TCR repertoires in tissues likely differ from the TCR repertoires found in blood. Based on pairwise subsampling, the degree of clonotype sharing among donors was expected to be affected by sequencing depth. Even with the large sequencing depth, rarefaction of the sorted-subset datasets indicated that sequencing was incomplete. Compared with non-shared clonotypes, the clonotypes found in all four sorted-subset donors had higher generation probabilities. Naive subsets generally had larger estimated clonotype richness than memory subsets did. Sharing across a few donors was observed for around 5% of naive CD4, under 4% of naive CD8, roughly 2.4% of memory CD4, and less than 0.45% of memory CD8 clonotypes. Because the study included a small number of donors, the genetic and exposure-history diversity represented was limited.

Using the deep immunoSEQ assay, multiplex PCR amplified TCR CDR3 regions from genomic DNA. Extracted genomic DNA from each cell subset was distributed evenly across all wells of several immunoSEQ 96-well plates, and each plate was treated as a replicate. For sorted subsets, each replicate PCR was loaded with about 0.2 ug genomic DNA, equivalent to some 27,000 T cell genomes. Purified libraries were measured with a Qubit 3.0 fluorometer, size-checked on a Bioanalyzer 2100, and measured again with the KAPA Library Quantification kit. Each immunoSEQ 96-well plate was sequenced on its own single-read 150-cycle Illumina NextSeq 550 flow cell. Per the original workflow: Because the immunoSEQ output included only junctional sequences and no quality scores, the filtering could not be the same as the filtering used for full-length reads. To assign V/J genes and CDR3, sequences were annotated using PyIR, a Python wrapper for IgBLAST v1.9, with IMGT germline references. Reads with weak V/J assignments (E-value above 1e-6), missing CDR3, stop codons, out-of-frame junctions, or ambiguous translated residues were removed. A V3J clonotype was defined by an identical inferred V gene, J gene, and CDR3 amino acid sequence. The percentage overlap between two repertoires was calculated by dividing the number of shared unique clonotypes by the size of the smaller repertoire. Richness of each repertoire was evaluated using RTK rarefaction, the Chao1 estimator, and Recon v2.1 estimates of unobserved clonotypes. Generation probabilities for all TCRbeta clonotypes obtained by the gDNA method from four donors were computed using OLGA. Entries here come from immuneACCESS through TCRdb and include only in-frame sequences with V and J called. Some clones fail to appear in such tables; in the studies checked, an unresolved V gene covers under half of the shortfall, and the cause of the remainder is unknown. The D gene and trimming were derived from the DNA, and the V and J assignments and clone size from that table. Within this sample are approximately 720,000 clones, with about two thirds of them counted one time only. About 1.8% of the sample comes from the top ten.

This clone was picked up one time. No cognate antigen has been identified for it. It has no much larger one-base neighbor in the sample; base qualities were not kept. The donors were healthy, HIV-negative adults who had no recently reported acute infections or vaccinations. All donors were Caucasian adults living in Nashville, Tennessee, USA. CD4+ T cells were enriched through magnetic negative selection, after which naive cells were positively selected on CD45RA and the remaining negative fraction served as the memory subset. Blood was obtained by leukapheresis, after which PBMCs were separated by Ficoll-Histopaque density gradient centrifugation and cryopreserved in liquid nitrogen vapor phase. Analytical flow cytometry was used to check the purity and quantity of each magnetically sorted T cell population. Genomic DNA was isolated from each sorted fraction and quantified by UV absorbance on a Nanodrop 2000c.

Sequencing was carried out using memory CD4+ T cells sorted from blood. The label giving this sample's cell subset or site can be read as: CD45RA-negative fraction. This sequence was found in a woman aged 25 to 39 in good health. The chain was built from TRBV4-1 and TRBJ1-4; TRBD1 could be the D gene, as 6 bases match. This receptor has the CDR3 CASSQEAGAATNEKLFF. DNA sequence: TGCGCCAGCAGCCAAGAAGCGGGGGCGGCAACTAATGAAAAACTGTTTTTT.